One sample yielded the 11 T cell receptor beta chains listed below, sequenced in a study of blood T cell repertoires in COVID-19. TCRdb keeps only in-frame clones here, not all; method: immunoSEQ multiplex PCR. The sample contains roughly 310,000 clones, more than 75% of which appear only once. Input material: PBMCs or T cells enriched from blood (not recorded which). These TCRs come from a man in his fifties or sixties who had recovered from COVID-19.

The chain is built from TRBV6-1 and TRBJ1-2; possible D gene TRBD1, 5 bases. The CDR3 runs to 13 residues. Between the trimmed V and J ends, which lost 3 bases and 2 bases, there was a span of 7 bases. Germline V gives CDR1 MNHNS, CDR2 SASEGT. The DNA for the CDR3 is TGTGCCAGCAGTGAGGGGCAAAACTATGGCTACACCTTC. Residues: CASSEGQNYGYTF.

The V gene is TRBV2, the J gene TRBJ1-1; D is ambiguous. The CDR3 extends over 14 amino acids. Deletions cut 5 bases from V and 1 base from J, with 11 bases between. Germline V lookup: CDR1 SNHLY, CDR2 FYNNEI. Here the CDR3 reads CASSFIQTNTEAFF. The CDR3 coding sequence is TGTGCCAGCAGTTTTATACAGACGAACACTGAAGCTTTCTTT.

V and J are TRBV7-2 and TRBJ1-5; 8 positions match TRBD1. Trimming took 4 bases from V and 3 from J; bases not matched to a gene: 2. Germline loops: CDR1 SGHTA, CDR2 FQGNSA. The length of the CDR3 is 14 residues. The CDR3 coding sequence is TGTGCCAGCAGCTGGACAGGGATCAATCAGCCCCAGCATTTT. Translating it yields CASSWTGINQPQHF.

The rearrangement links TRBV5-1 to TRBJ1-3, with a tentative D call TRBD1 (6 bases). This CDR3 has 15 amino acids. Trimming removed 5 bases at V and 0 bases at J, with 12 bases between. Germline assignment: CDR1 SGHRS and CDR2 YFSETQ. The CDR3 sequence: CASRRTGSSGNTIYF. The CDR3 DNA reads TGCGCCAGCAGGCGTACAGGGAGCTCTGGAAACACCATATATTTT.

The chain joins TRBV19 to TRBJ1-6; 8 bases line up with TRBD1. Germline-derived CDR1 and CDR2 are LNHDA and SQIVND (reference sequence). V was pared by 5 bases and J by 8 bases, with 8 bases of the junction left unmatched. The CDR3 length is 15 residues. CDR3 sequence reads: CASSQRTGFDSPLHF. As DNA, the CDR3 is TGTGCCAGTAGTCAAAGGACAGGGTTTGATTCACCCCTCCACTTT.

This chain links TRBV5-5 with TRBJ1-3; D uncertain. V shed 4 bases and J shed 4 bases, with 15 bases lying between them. This CDR3 comprises 15 residues. CDR1 SGHKS and CDR2 YYEKEE come from the germline V gene (reference sequence). The CDR3 here is CASSPEMWSGNTIYF. The DNA for the CDR3 is TGTGCCAGCAGCCCCGAGATGTGGTCCGGAAACACCATATATTTT.

CDR3 sequence reads: CASSLTLAGEQYF. DNA for the CDR3: TGTGCCAGCAGTTTAACACTAGCGGGCGAGCAGTACTTC. The chain uses TRBV28 and TRBJ2-5; 9 nucleotides match TRBD2. With the DNA end fitting TRBJ2-7 better, the J assignment may be wrong. The CDR3 sequence is 13 residues long. Germline CDR1 reads MDHEN; CDR2 reads SYDVKM.

This chain joins TRBV9 and TRBJ1-6; maybe TRBD1 (5 bases). Germline CDR1 and CDR2: SGDLS and YYNGEE. Trimming took off 3 bases at V and 8 bases at J, with 18 bases between the two ends. This CDR3 is built from 16 residues. CDR3 nucleotide sequence: TGTGCCAGCAGCGCGCCGGACTGGGAGGGACATTCACCCCTCCACTTT. Protein: CASSAPDWEGHSPLHF. The whole variable domain, remainder taken from reference TRBV9 and TRBJ1-6, is DSGVTQTPKHLITATGQRVTLRCSPRSGDLSVYWYQQSLDQGLQFLIQYYNGEERAKGNILERFSAQQFPDLHSELNLSSLELGDSALYFCASSAPDWEGHSPLHFGNGTRLTVT.

This rearrangement joins TRBV6-5 to TRBJ1-2; D is undetermined. Germline CDR1 reads MNHEY; CDR2 reads SVGAGI. V lost 4 bases, J lost 5 bases, and 11 bases lay in between. The CDR3 loop spans 13 amino acids. In DNA, the CDR3 is TGTGCCAGCAGTTTGTCGGCCGGGTATGGCTACACCTTC. This translates into CASSLSAGYGYTF.

This clone was seen a single time. V is TRBV7-2 and J is TRBJ1-5; D gene unclear. CDR3 size: 13 residues. From germline, CDR1 is SGHTA and CDR2 FQGNSA. V was cut by 2 bases and J by 5 bases, with 7 bases left in between. DNA of the CDR3: TGTGCCAGCAGCTTACTGTTTGATCAGCCCCAGCATTTT. Translated, it gives CASSLLFDQPQHF. Complete variable domain (other parts from reference TRBV7-2 and TRBJ1-5): GAGVSQSPSNKVTEKGKDVELRCDPISGHTALYWYRQSLGQGLEFLIYFQGNSAPDKSGLPSDRFSAERTGGSVSTLTIQRTQQEDSAVYLCASSLLFDQPQHFGDGTRLSIL.

In this sample, this clone turned up once. The rearrangement links TRBV10-3 to TRBJ1-2; a weak D match, TRBD1 (5 bases). Germline CDR1 and CDR2: ENHRY and SYGVKD. The CDR3 has 13 residues. Trimming pared 11 bases from V and 1 base from J, leaving 14 bases between. The CDR3 reads CAAHRGGNYGYTF. The CDR3 DNA reads as TGTGCCGCCCACCGGGGGGGTAACTATGGCTACACCTTC.